This TCR beta chain was captured in a study of technical replicates of blood from four donors. This clone was counted between two and nine times. Libraries were prepared by immunoSEQ multiplex PCR; TCRdb keeps only in-frame clonotypes and omits some of them. In the table there are over 55,000 clones, approximately 83% of which are singletons. Sequenced material: PBMCs. The clonotype originates from a human donor in good health. Some clones in this sample may be carry-over from other donors' samples.

The CDR3 DNA sequence: TGTGCCAGCAGCTTGTACGGGGATTCATCCTACGAGCAGTACTTC. Its translation is CASSLYGDSSYEQYF. V gene TRBV5-4 combines with J gene TRBJ2-7, with D possibly TRBD2 on 5 matching bases. The CDR3 consists of 15 residues. Germline CDR1 and CDR2: SGHNT and YYREEE (reference sequence). V dropped 1 base and J dropped 1 base, with 12 bases sitting between them.